The TCR beta chain under discussion was sequenced for a study of T cells in Graves' hyperthyroidism and ophthalmopathy. Study-wide points: Among thyroid clonotypes expanded above 0.001, most also appeared in blood. In the analysis, a 13 V-J model separated ophthalmopathy from stable hyperthyroidism.

The CDR3 totals 15 residues. J was trimmed by 4 bases and V by 5 bases; bases with no gene match: 6. Germline loops: CDR1 DFQATT, CDR2 SNEGSKA (reference sequence). With respect to this clonotype: Its antigen is not identified.

Roughly 10 ml of fresh peripheral blood supplied the PBMCs. The source material, RNA transcripts, was used to amplify TCR beta CDR3 regions. First-round RT-PCR of the TCR CDR3 relied on the HTBI primer set. TCRdb independently ran MiXCR on the multiplex PCR reads; one entry per CDR3 protein. Here the sample spans roughly 710,000 distinct CDR3 sequences, roughly a third being singletons. The origin of this receptor is a woman aged 40-49 years with Graves' hyperthyroidism. Sequencing was carried out using blood. This sequence joins TRBV20-1 and TRBJ2-7, with 15 bases lining up with TRBD2. The CDR3 DNA reads TGCAGTGCTGGGACTAGCGGGAGGCTGGTTTACGAGCAGTACTTC. Translated: CSAGTSGRLVYEQYF.